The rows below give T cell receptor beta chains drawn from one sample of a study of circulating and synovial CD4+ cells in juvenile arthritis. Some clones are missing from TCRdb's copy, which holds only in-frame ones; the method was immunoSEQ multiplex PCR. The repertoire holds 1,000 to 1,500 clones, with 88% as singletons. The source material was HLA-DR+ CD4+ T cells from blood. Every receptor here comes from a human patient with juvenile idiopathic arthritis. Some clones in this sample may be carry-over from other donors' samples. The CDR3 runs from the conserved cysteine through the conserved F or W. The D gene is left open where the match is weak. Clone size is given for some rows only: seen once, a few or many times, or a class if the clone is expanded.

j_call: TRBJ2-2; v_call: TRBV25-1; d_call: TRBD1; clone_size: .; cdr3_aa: CASSEKTGAHGELFF; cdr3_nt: TGTGCCAGCAGTGAGAAGACAGGGGCCCACGGGGAGCTGTTTTTT
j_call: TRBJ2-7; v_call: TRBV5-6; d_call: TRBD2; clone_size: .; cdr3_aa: CASSRLAGSYEQYF; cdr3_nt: TGTGCCAGCAGCCGACTAGCGGGCTCCTACGAGCAGTACTTC
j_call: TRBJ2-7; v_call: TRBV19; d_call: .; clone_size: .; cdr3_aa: CASSMIQSYEQYF; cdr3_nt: TGTGCCAGTAGTATGATACAGAGCTACGAGCAGTACTTC
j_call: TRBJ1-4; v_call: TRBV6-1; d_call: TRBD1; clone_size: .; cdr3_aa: CASSFRQGDEKLFF; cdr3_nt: TGTGCCAGCAGTTTCCGCCAGGGGGACGAAAAACTGTTTTTT
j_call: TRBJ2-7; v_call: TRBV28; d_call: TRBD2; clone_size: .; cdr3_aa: CASSLSTGGDYEQYF; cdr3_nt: TGTGCCAGCAGTTTATCGACGGGGGGTGACTACGAGCAGTACTTC
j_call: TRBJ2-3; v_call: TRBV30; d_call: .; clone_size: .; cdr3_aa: CAWDKRLVISRFSTDTQYF; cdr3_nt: TGTGCCTGGGATAAGAGACTAGTCATTTCTCGCTTTAGCACAGATACGCAGTATTTT
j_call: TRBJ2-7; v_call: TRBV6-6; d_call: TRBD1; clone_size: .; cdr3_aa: CASNGQGSSYEQYF; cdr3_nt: TGTGCCAGCAACGGACAGGGGAGCTCCTACGAGCAGTACTTC
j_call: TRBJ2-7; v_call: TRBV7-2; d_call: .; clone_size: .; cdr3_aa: CASSLDRIYEQYF; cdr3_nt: TGTGCCAGCAGCTTAGACAGGATCTACGAGCAGTACTTC
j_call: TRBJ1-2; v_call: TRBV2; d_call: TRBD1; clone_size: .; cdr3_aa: CASSMGQGENYGYTF; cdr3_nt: TGTGCCAGCAGTATGGGACAGGGAGAGAACTATGGCTACACCTTC
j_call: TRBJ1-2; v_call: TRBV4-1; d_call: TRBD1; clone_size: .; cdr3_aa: CASSQVQGAGGYTF; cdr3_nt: TGCGCCAGCAGCCAAGTACAGGGGGCTGGAGGCTACACCTTC
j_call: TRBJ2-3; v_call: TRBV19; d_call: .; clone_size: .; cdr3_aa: CASSPLAGATDTQYF; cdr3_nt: TGTGCCAGTAGTCCTCTAGCAGGAGCCACAGATACGCAGTATTTT
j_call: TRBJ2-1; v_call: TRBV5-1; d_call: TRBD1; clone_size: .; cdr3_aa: CASSARTGQGFSYNEQFF; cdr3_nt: TGCGCCAGCAGCGCGAGGACGGGACAGGGGTTCTCCTACAATGAGCAGTTCTTC
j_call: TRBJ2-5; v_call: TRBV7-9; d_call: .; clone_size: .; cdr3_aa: CASSLNRETQYF; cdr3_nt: TGTGCCAGCAGCTTAAATCGTGAGACCCAGTACTTC
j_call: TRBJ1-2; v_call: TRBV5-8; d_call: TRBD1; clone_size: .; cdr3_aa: CASSFGQGLRGYTF; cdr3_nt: TGTGCCAGCAGCTTTGGACAGGGGTTGCGTGGCTACACCTTC
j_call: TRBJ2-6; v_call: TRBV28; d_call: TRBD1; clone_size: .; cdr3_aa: CASRGRDRDSGANVLTF; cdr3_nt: TGTGCCAGCAGGGGTCGGGACAGGGACTCTGGGGCCAACGTCCTGACTTTC
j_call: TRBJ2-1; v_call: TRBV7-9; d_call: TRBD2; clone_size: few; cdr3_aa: CASTERLAGNNEQFF; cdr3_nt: TGTGCCAGCACCGAGAGACTAGCGGGAAACAATGAGCAGTTCTTC
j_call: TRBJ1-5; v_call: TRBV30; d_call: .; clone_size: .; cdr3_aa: CAWSQDTVYQPQHF; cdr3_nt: TGTGCCTGGAGCCAGGACACAGTTTATCAGCCCCAGCATTTT
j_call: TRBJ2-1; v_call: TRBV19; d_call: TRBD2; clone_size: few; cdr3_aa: CASSIGNGLAGVYNEQFF; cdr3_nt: TGTGCCAGTAGTATAGGGAATGGACTAGCGGGAGTTTACAATGAGCAGTTCTTC